The present T cell receptor beta chain was sequenced within a study of T cells in narcolepsy. Per the germline V gene, CDR1 is SGDLS and CDR2 is YYNGEE. J gave up 4 bases and V 3 bases, and 6 bases lay outside the gene matches. The CDR3 is made up of 16 amino acids. Data came from immunoSEQ multiplex PCR; TCRdb stores just in-frame clones and leaves some out. This sample has about 20,000 clones; approximately 82% occur once, and the top ten carry about 4%. This TCR was sampled from a human donor in good health. The sample taken for sequencing was memory (CD45RA-) CD4+ T cells from blood. This chain joins TRBV9 and TRBJ2-1; 11 nucleotides agree with TRBD2. Written as DNA, the CDR3 is TGTGCCAGCAGCGGGACTAGCGGGTTTGGTTACAATGAGCAGTTCTTC. It encodes CASSGTSGFGYNEQFF. Full variable domain (missing parts from reference TRBV9 and TRBJ2-1): DSGVTQTPKHLITATGQRVTLRCSPRSGDLSVYWYQQSLDQGLQFLIQYYNGEERAKGNILERFSAQQFPDLHSELNLSSLELGDSALYFCASSGTSGFGYNEQFFGPGTRLTVL.